The clone carrying this T cell receptor (beta chain) has only one observation. Its antigen is still unknown. This sample is part of a study of T-cell reconstitution after alpha-beta-depleted transplantation in children. Germline V gene sequence: CDR1 SQVTM, CDR2 ANQGSEA. CDR3 length: 11 amino acids. The ends were cut back, 8 bases at V and 6 bases at J, with 10 bases in the middle. Findings and limits, study-wide: There were reportedly several hundred expanded graft clones from which alpha-beta T cells came about two months after transplant. Diversity of TCRbeta at day 60 was high in some patients, arising from surviving recipient T cells and thymic progenitors. It was newly produced T cells that mostly accounted for T-cell counts and diversity one year after transplant.

Unique molecular identifiers were built into the TCRbeta library. MiXCR was run by TCRdb on the PCR reads, yielding one entry per CDR3 protein. The sample lists about 1,000,000 distinct CDR3 sequences, roughly 29% occurring once. The sample in question was PBMCs, mostly from graft donor cells, obtained 360 days after TCRalphabeta/CD19-depleted stem cell transplant. This rearrangement joins TRBV29-1 to TRBJ2-2; D not resolved. This TCR was sampled from a boy under two years old who had a stem cell transplant for SCID, so the T cells may come from the graft donor. The DNA of the CDR3 is TGCAGCACCGCCCTTGCCGGGGAGCTGTTTTTT. It specifies CSTALAGELFF.